This is a list of T cell receptor beta chains from one sample in a study of T-cell memory formation after mild COVID-19. TCRdb re-called the 5' RACE reads through MiXCR, storing one row per CDR3 protein. The table records 350,000 or so distinct CDR3 sequences, 20% to 25% of them present only once. Material for sequencing was PBMCs or a T cell subset sorted from them (not recorded which). These receptors were obtained from a man between 18 and 29 years old who had mild COVID-19 (a few samples of this study predate the infection). Cell type and time point are not known. Both conserved end residues are part of each CDR3. D genes are given only for firm matches. Expanded clones are given a class, and other clones once, few, many or no size at all.

>TRBV7-6|NA|TRBD2|TRBJ2-1
TGTGCCAGCAGCTTGCCCTCTCAGCGGGGGGGCAAGTTCTTC
CASSLPSQRGGKFF
>TRBV6-6|NA|NA|TRBJ1-5
TGTGCCAGCAGTCCAAGGTCCGGGGTCCTAAGCCTTAATCAGCCCCAGCATTTT
CASSPRSGVLSLNQPQHF
>TRBV4-1|NA|NA|TRBJ1-4
TGCGCCAGCAGCCAATGGCGGGCTGAAAAACTGTTTTTT
CASSQWRAEKLFF
>TRBV27|NA|TRBD2|TRBJ2-7
TGTGCCAGCAGCTCCCATGCCAGCGGGAAATCGTCCGAGCAGTACTTC
CASSSHASGKSSEQYF
>TRBV20-1|few|NA|TRBJ1-5
TGCAGTGCTAGTCGAGTTGGGGGGAGCAATCAGCCCCAGCATTTT
CSASRVGGSNQPQHF
>TRBV7-2|many|NA|TRBJ1-2
TGTGCCAGCAGCTTAGCGGGCGCTAACTATGGCTACACCTTC
CASSLAGANYGYTF
>TRBV7-9|NA|NA|TRBJ1-4
TGTGCCAGCAGCCCACCCTCAGTGGGTAATGAAAAACTGTTTTTT
CASSPPSVGNEKLFF
>TRBV20-1|NA|NA|TRBJ1-4
TGCAGTGCTAGAGCCTTCCGGTTTTTGGAAAAACTGTTTTTT
CSARAFRFLEKLFF
>TRBV20-1|NA|TRBD1|TRBJ1-2
TGCAGTGCAGGGCCGACAGGGGGAGACTATGGCTACACCTTC
CSAGPTGGDYGYTF
>TRBV7-2|few|TRBD1|TRBJ2-1
TGTGCCAGCACCAATCCCAGGACAGGGTACAATGAGCAGTTCTTC
CASTNPRTGYNEQFF
>TRBV6-2/TRBV6-3|many|NA|TRBJ2-3
TGTGCCAGCAGTTCCAATGAGGCCGATACGCAGTATTTT
CASSSNEADTQYF
>TRBV11-2|few|NA|TRBJ2-1
TGTGCCAGCAGCCCCTCGATCCAAACCACCTACAATGAGCAGTTCTTC
CASSPSIQTTYNEQFF
>TRBV29-1|NA|NA|TRBJ1-1
TGCAGCGTTGGAAACAATCCTGAAGCTTTCTTT
CSVGNNPEAFF
>TRBV15|NA|NA|TRBJ1-4
TGTGCCACCAGCAGAACGATCGGGAAAGATACGTCCGGAAAACTGTTTTTT
CATSRTIGKDTSGKLFF
>TRBV12-3/TRBV12-4|few|NA|TRBJ2-7
TGTGCCAGCAGCCCCCCCCTCAGGGCCGAGCAGTACTTC
CASSPPLRAEQYF
>TRBV27|few|NA|TRBJ2-3
TGTGCCAGCAGTCCACAGGGTAGGCGAGATACGCAGTATTTT
CASSPQGRRDTQYF
>TRBV3-1|few|NA|TRBJ1-2
TGTGCCAGCAGCCAAGGAGGGGTAGCCGGTGGCTACACCTTC
CASSQGGVAGGYTF
>TRBV2|NA|NA|TRBJ2-5
TGTGGGGCCGGGGAAATCGGCGAGACCCAGTACTTC
CGAGEIGETQYF
>TRBV4-2|NA|TRBD2|TRBJ2-3
TGTGCCAGCAGCCCATATGGGGGGGGCACAGATACGCAGTATTTT
CASSPYGGGTDTQYF
>TRBV4-3|few|NA|TRBJ2-7
TGCGCCAGCAGCCAAGTAATAGGGGGTTCCTACGAGCAGTACTTC
CASSQVIGGSYEQYF
>TRBV6-5|few|NA|TRBJ1-5
TGTGCCAGCAGTAACCCGAGTCAGCCCCAGCATTTT
CASSNPSQPQHF
>TRBV11-2|NA|NA|TRBJ2-5
TGTGCCAGCAGTCGTAGACGGGAGACCCAGTACTTC
CASSRRRETQYF
>TRBV20-1|many|NA|TRBJ2-7
TGCAGTGCCGCCAACACGATCTCCTACGAGCAGTACTTC
CSAANTISYEQYF
>TRBV29-1|few|NA|TRBJ2-7
TGCAGCGTTAGTGGGGCGTACGAGCAGTACTTC
CSVSGAYEQYF
>TRBV7-6|NA|TRBD1|TRBJ1-4
TGTGCCAGCAGCCTAGGACAGGGGGAGGCGAAACTGAATTTT
CASSLGQGEAKLNF
>TRBV19|NA|NA|TRBJ2-2
TGTGCCAGTAGTATGGACACCGGGGAGCTGTTTTTT
CASSMDTGELFF
>TRBV18|NA|NA|TRBJ2-1
TGTGCCAGCTCACCACGGAGGGCAGGGGGACAACACAATGAGCAGTTCTTC
CASSPRRAGGQHNEQFF
>TRBV6-5|NA|NA|TRBJ1-2
TGTGCCAGCAGCTCCATCCCCCGGGGATTCCCTTATGGCTACACCTTC
CASSSIPRGFPYGYTF
>TRBV11-3|NA|NA|TRBJ2-1
TGTGCCAGCAGCTACTTACTAGAGGATGAGCAGTTCTTC
CASSYLLEDEQFF
>TRBV6-4|NA|NA|TRBJ2-3
TGTGCCAGCAGTGCAACCACGTGGGTCACAGATACGCAGTATTTT
CASSATTWVTDTQYF
>TRBV7-9|NA|NA|TRBJ1-4
TGTGCCAGCAGCTTCGGACGGACCTTTTCAACTAATGAAAAACTGTTTTTT
CASSFGRTFSTNEKLFF
>TRBV28|few|TRBD1|TRBJ2-3
TGTGCCAGCAATACAGGGGCCGAAGATACGCAGTATTTT
CASNTGAEDTQYF
>TRBV20-1|NA|NA|TRBJ1-6
TGCAGTGCTAGGGGAGGGAGCTCCTATAATTCACCCCTCCACTTT
CSARGGSSYNSPLHF
>TRBV2|few|NA|TRBJ2-4
TGTGCCAGCAGGGCAGGGTTAGCCAAAAACATTCAGTACTTC
CASRAGLAKNIQYF
>TRBV7-9|few|NA|TRBJ1-1
TGTGCCAGCAGCTTGACGCCTCACCTAGCTTTCTTT
CASSLTPHLAFF
>TRBV7-6|few|NA|TRBJ1-2
TGTGCCAGCAGCCCTATCGGGGCGGAGGGCTACACCTTC
CASSPIGAEGYTF
>TRBV9|few|TRBD1|TRBJ2-2
TGTGCCAGCAGCGGCCGGGACAGGGGGCGCGGGACCGGGGAGCTGTTTTTT
CASSGRDRGRGTGELFF
>TRBV6-5|few|NA|TRBJ1-1
TGTGCCACCGCGAAGGGGGTTTACACTGAAGCTTTT
CATAKGVYTEAF
>TRBV27|NA|NA|TRBJ2-1
TGTGCCAGCAGTCCACCCATAGGATACAATGAGCAGTTCTTC
CASSPPIGYNEQFF
>TRBV20-1|NA|TRBD2|TRBJ2-3
TGCAGTGCTAGACTGAGAGGACTAGCGGAAAGCACAGATACGCAGTATTTT
CSARLRGLAESTDTQYF
>TRBV7-2|many|NA|TRBJ1-3
TGTGCCAGCAGCTGGAGCTCTGGAAACACCATATATTTT
CASSWSSGNTIYF